A selection of T cell receptor beta chains follows, all from one sample in a study of blood T cells in healthy people across ages. TCRdb passed the 5' RACE reads through MiXCR, listing each CDR3 protein once. Seen here are approximately 800,000 distinct CDR3 sequences, roughly 50% observed once, and the top ten hold 20% to 30%. What was sequenced was blood. These receptors were taken from a man in his forties in good health. Both conserved end residues are part of each CDR3. D genes are given only for firm matches. Clone size is given for some rows only: seen once, a few or many times, or a class if the clone is expanded.

abundance: few
d_gene: .
len: 14
j_gene: TRBJ2-3
v_gene: TRBV20-1
CDR3nt: TGCAGTGCTAGTGACCGACAGGGCACAGATACGCAGTATTTT
CDR3aa: CSASDRQGTDTQYF

abundance: few
d_gene: .
len: 16
j_gene: TRBJ1-6
v_gene: TRBV11-2
CDR3nt: TGTGCCAGCAGCCCCCGGCCCGGGACCGATAATTCACCCCTCCACTTT
CDR3aa: CASSPRPGTDNSPLHF

abundance: .
d_gene: TRBD1
len: 15
j_gene: TRBJ2-7
v_gene: TRBV7-6
CDR3nt: TGTGCCAGCAGCCCTCGTCGGGACAGGGGAAGAAAGCAGTACTTC
CDR3aa: CASSPRRDRGRKQYF

abundance: many
d_gene: TRBD1
len: 17
j_gene: TRBJ1-1
v_gene: TRBV27
CDR3nt: TGTGCCAGCAGTTTAGAAGGCTTTGGGCAGGGGGCTACTGAAGCTTTCTTT
CDR3aa: CASSLEGFGQGATEAFF

abundance: .
d_gene: TRBD2
len: 15
j_gene: TRBJ2-3
v_gene: TRBV7-9
CDR3nt: TGTGCCAGCAGCTCCAGGACTAGCTCTACAGATACGCAGTATTTT
CDR3aa: CASSSRTSSTDTQYF

abundance: few
d_gene: .
len: 14
j_gene: TRBJ2-1
v_gene: TRBV6-5
CDR3nt: TGTGCCAGCAGTTGGGGGAGCAGGGACAATGAGCAGTTCTTC
CDR3aa: CASSWGSRDNEQFF

abundance: .
d_gene: .
len: 13
j_gene: TRBJ1-5
v_gene: TRBV10-3
CDR3nt: TGTGCCATCAGCGGCAGGGTGGAGCAGCCCCAGCATTTT
CDR3aa: CAISGRVEQPQHF

abundance: few
d_gene: .
len: 18
j_gene: TRBJ2-7
v_gene: TRBV6-2/TRBV6-3
CDR3nt: TGTGCCAGCAGTTACTCCACTAGGATTGGGTCCAACACCTACGAGCAGTACTTC
CDR3aa: CASSYSTRIGSNTYEQYF

abundance: .
d_gene: .
len: 12
j_gene: TRBJ2-1
v_gene: TRBV28
CDR3nt: TGTGCCAGCAGTTCCCGGCCGGGACTGGAGTTCTTC
CDR3aa: CASSSRPGLEFF

abundance: .
d_gene: .
len: 18
j_gene: TRBJ2-5
v_gene: TRBV18
CDR3nt: TGTGCCAGCTCACGACGGGGCGCAGTCGGGGTTAAACAAGAGACCCAGTACTTC
CDR3aa: CASSRRGAVGVKQETQYF

abundance: .
d_gene: TRBD2
len: 15
j_gene: TRBJ2-3
v_gene: TRBV6-5
CDR3nt: TGTGCCAGCAGCCCACTAGCGGGAGACTTCGGTACGCAGTATTTT
CDR3aa: CASSPLAGDFGTQYF

abundance: few
d_gene: .
len: 16
j_gene: TRBJ1-1
v_gene: TRBV6-5
CDR3nt: TGTGCCAGCAGAGCCACAGGGTGGGCTGGTAGCACTGAAGCTTTCTTT
CDR3aa: CASRATGWAGSTEAFF

abundance: few
d_gene: TRBD2
len: 18
j_gene: TRBJ2-3
v_gene: TRBV7-2
CDR3nt: TGTGCCAGCCGAGCAACTGGGGCGGGAGTAACCCCGGTAGATACGCAGTATTTT
CDR3aa: CASRATGAGVTPVDTQYF

abundance: few
d_gene: .
len: 16
j_gene: TRBJ2-5
v_gene: TRBV7-8
CDR3nt: TGTGCCAGCAGCTTAGAGTTCCTGGGTTCGGGGGAGACCCAGTACTTC
CDR3aa: CASSLEFLGSGETQYF

abundance: .
d_gene: TRBD1
len: 15
j_gene: TRBJ2-5
v_gene: TRBV11-3
CDR3nt: TGTGCCAGCAGCTATTGGCAGGGGGCTGCGGAGACCCAGTACTTC
CDR3aa: CASSYWQGAAETQYF

abundance: .
d_gene: TRBD2
len: 16
j_gene: TRBJ2-3
v_gene: TRBV5-6
CDR3nt: TGTGCCAGCAGCTACGCCCTAGCGGGGTTGACAGATACGCAGTATTTT
CDR3aa: CASSYALAGLTDTQYF

abundance: once
d_gene: .
len: 18
j_gene: TRBJ2-6
v_gene: TRBV4-3
CDR3nt: TGCGCCAGCAGCCAAGATTTCGGGGTATCGCGCGGGGCCAACGTCCTGACTTTC
CDR3aa: CASSQDFGVSRGANVLTF

abundance: .
d_gene: TRBD1
len: 14
j_gene: TRBJ2-6
v_gene: TRBV20-1
CDR3nt: TGCAGTGCCGGACGGGGACAGGGGGCCAACGTCCTGACTTTC
CDR3aa: CSAGRGQGANVLTF

abundance: .
d_gene: TRBD1
len: 11
j_gene: TRBJ2-3
v_gene: TRBV25-1
CDR3nt: TGTGCCCTCAGGGGGACAGATACGCAGTATTTT
CDR3aa: CALRGTDTQYF

abundance: .
d_gene: TRBD1
len: 19
j_gene: TRBJ2-3
v_gene: TRBV11-2
CDR3nt: TGTGCCAGCAGCTTAGATCTTGGGACAGGGAGCGGTCACACAGATACGCAGTATTTT
CDR3aa: CASSLDLGTGSGHTDTQYF

abundance: few
d_gene: .
len: 15
j_gene: TRBJ1-4
v_gene: TRBV7-9
CDR3nt: TGTGCCAGCAGCTCCCTCAGGGTAGCGGGTGAAAAACTGTTTTTT
CDR3aa: CASSSLRVAGEKLFF

abundance: few
d_gene: TRBD1
len: 15
j_gene: TRBJ1-2
v_gene: TRBV7-9
CDR3nt: TGTGCCAGCAGCTTATGGGACAGGGGGGAATATGGCTACACCTTC
CDR3aa: CASSLWDRGEYGYTF

abundance: .
d_gene: TRBD1
len: 15
j_gene: TRBJ2-5
v_gene: TRBV28
CDR3nt: TGTGCCATCTCCAATCCGGGACAGACCCAAGAGACCCAGTACTTC
CDR3aa: CAISNPGQTQETQYF

abundance: .
d_gene: TRBD2
len: 19
j_gene: TRBJ2-3
v_gene: TRBV4-1
CDR3nt: TGCGCCAGCAGCCAAGATCCCGCCTCGGTGGCGGGAGTAGCAGATACGCAGTATTTT
CDR3aa: CASSQDPASVAGVADTQYF

abundance: .
d_gene: .
len: 14
j_gene: TRBJ2-5
v_gene: TRBV29-1
CDR3nt: TGCAGCGTAGAGATCCTCGGGATCGGGGAGACCCAGTACTTC
CDR3aa: CSVEILGIGETQYF

abundance: .
d_gene: .
len: 14
j_gene: TRBJ2-1
v_gene: TRBV5-1
CDR3nt: TGCGCCAGCAGCTCAAACCCGACAGACAATGAGCAGTTCTTC
CDR3aa: CASSSNPTDNEQFF

abundance: .
d_gene: TRBD2
len: 12
j_gene: TRBJ2-1
v_gene: TRBV29-1
CDR3nt: TGCAGCGGACTAGCGGTGTACAATGAGCAGTTCTTC
CDR3aa: CSGLAVYNEQFF

abundance: .
d_gene: TRBD1
len: 14
j_gene: TRBJ1-4
v_gene: TRBV2
CDR3nt: TGTGCCAGCAGTGAAGACAGGGGGATTGAAAAACTGTTTTTT
CDR3aa: CASSEDRGIEKLFF